This T cell receptor beta chain originates from a study of T-cell reconstitution after alpha-beta-depleted transplantation in children. Using unique molecular identifiers, the investigators prepared the TCRbeta library. TCRdb fed the PCR reads into MiXCR, producing one record per CDR3 protein. The sample carries 500,000 to 750,000 distinct CDR3 sequences, about an eighth recorded once. In regard to this clonotype: Its antigen remains unknown.

The V end was cut by 2 bases, the J end by 2 bases, with 10 bases between. Germline CDR1 and CDR2: MGHDK and SYGVNS. This CDR3 is built from 14 residues. Notes on the study in general: After one year, T-cell counts and TCRbeta diversity mostly came from new T cells. Alpha-beta T cells about two months after transplant reportedly derived from several hundred expanded graft clones. Surviving thymic progenitors and recipient T cells were the source of high TCRbeta diversity at day 60 in some patients.

Specimen: PBMCs, mostly from graft donor cells, collected 360 days after TCRalphabeta/CD19-depleted stem cell transplant. This clonotype originated in a male patient aged 10-17 years who had a stem cell transplant for acute myeloid leukemia, so the T cells may come from the graft donor. The rearrangement joins TRBV25-1 to TRBJ2-7; no definite D call. CDR3 region: CASSEGPGAYEQYF. The CDR3 nucleotides are TGTGCCAGCAGTGAAGGGCCGGGTGCCTACGAGCAGTACTTC.